This T cell receptor (beta chain) was identified during a study of T cell changes during pregnancy in multiple sclerosis. Here immunoSEQ multiplex PCR was the method, and the copy in TCRdb shows in-frame clones only, minus some. The profile shows tens of thousands of clones, roughly 88% of them singletons. The trim removed 10 bases at V and 4 bases at J, leaving 11 bases unmatched. The CDR3 contains 16 residues. The germline CDR1 and CDR2 sequences are ENHRY and SYGVKD. The sample consisted of peripheral blood, taken in the third trimester of pregnancy. The clonotype originates from a female donor in good health, enrolled as a control in a pregnancy study. J is TRBJ2-3 and V is TRBV10-3, with TRBD2 identical over 13 bases. The CDR3 sequence is CATIARTSGSSDTQYF. Written as DNA, the CDR3 is TGTGCCACGATAGCCCGGACTAGCGGGAGCTCAGATACGCAGTATTTT.